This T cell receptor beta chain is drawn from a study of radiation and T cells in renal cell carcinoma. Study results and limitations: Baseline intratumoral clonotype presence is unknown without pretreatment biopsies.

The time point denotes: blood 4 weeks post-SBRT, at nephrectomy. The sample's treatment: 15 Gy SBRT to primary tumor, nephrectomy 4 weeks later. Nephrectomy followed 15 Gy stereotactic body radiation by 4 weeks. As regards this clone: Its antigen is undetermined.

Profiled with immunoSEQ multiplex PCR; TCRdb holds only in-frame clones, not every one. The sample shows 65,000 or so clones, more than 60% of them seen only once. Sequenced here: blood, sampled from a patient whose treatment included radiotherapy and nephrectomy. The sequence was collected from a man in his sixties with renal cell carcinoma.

CDR3: CASRGGQSRADGYTF. Here the CDR3 DNA reads TGTGCCAGCCGCGGTGGACAGTCGCGGGCGGATGGCTACACCTTC. The chain has TRBV6-5 and TRBJ1-2; weak D call: TRBD1 (6 bases). The CDR3 contains 15 residues. Germline V lookup: CDR1 MNHEY, CDR2 SVGAGI. Trimming removed 8 bases at V and 6 bases at J, with 22 bases between.